This T cell receptor beta chain was profiled in a study of T cell repertoires in cytomegalovirus infection. From the reads, TCRdb called clonotypes with MiXCR, one entry per CDR3 protein. Seen here are approximately 89,000 distinct CDR3 sequences, around 32% observed once, and the top ten hold roughly 70%. This clonotype was observed a handful of times. The antigen is undetermined. Germline CDR1 and CDR2: SGHVS and FNYEAQ. This CDR3 is built from 13 residues. Trimming removed 8 bases at V and 1 base at J, with 12 bases between. This sequence originates from a human donor in good health (CMV status not recorded). Some clones in this sample may be carry-over from other donors' samples. The V gene is TRBV7-6, the J gene TRBJ2-7; possible D gene TRBD1, 6 bases. Sequencing was performed on CD8+ T cells from cultured PBMCs, taken from culture after CMV antigen stimulation. The CDR3 DNA sequence: TGTGCCAGCTCGAACGGACAGTCCTACGAGCAGTACTTC. Amino acids: CASSNGQSYEQYF.